These 10 T cell receptor beta chains originate from one sample sequenced in a study of blood T cell repertoires in COVID-19. Repertoires were generated with immunoSEQ multiplex PCR, while TCRdb's copy carries only in-frame clones and drops some. The sample has a few hundred thousand clones, around 82% seen once. Material: peripheral blood. These receptor sequences come from a person aged 65-85 years with COVID-19, enrolled during active disease.

In its sample, this clone was seen once. The chain joins TRBV4-3 to TRBJ1-4, with 8 bases identical to TRBD1. There are 16 residues in the CDR3. V shed 0 bases, J shed 6 bases, and the junction held 6 bases outside the gene matches. Germline CDR1 and CDR2: LGHNA and YSLEER. In DNA, the CDR3 is TGCGCCAGCAGCCAAGAGCGGACAGGGAGAGATGAAAAACTGTTTTTT. Amino acid sequence: CASSQERTGRDEKLFF.

This clone was observed a few times. The CDR3 region is CASSETGQTNEKLFF. The CDR3 DNA sequence: TGTGCCAGCAGTGAAACGGGTCAGACTAATGAAAAACTGTTTTTT. The chain employs TRBV2 and TRBJ1-4; no firm D call. The CDR3 is 15 amino acids. Germline V gene data show CDR1 as SNHLY and CDR2 as FYNNEI. V was clipped by 2 bases and J by 2 bases, with 9 bases between them.

The chain uses TRBV28 and TRBJ2-2; D gene uncertain. The V end lost 6 bases, the J end lost 0 bases, and 11 bases lay between the germline ends. This CDR3 has 15 residues. The germline gives CDR1 MDHEN, CDR2 SYDVKM. CDR3 bases: TGTGCCAGCAGCCTTACTCTTGCGAACACCGGGGAGCTGTTTTTT. As protein: CASSLTLANTGELFF.

The table lists this clone with many counts. The chain is built from TRBV7-6 and TRBJ2-3; 15 bases fit TRBD2. Germline V gives CDR1 SGHVS, CDR2 FNYEAQ. The J segment lost 5 bases and the V segment lost 5 bases, leaving 5 bases of the junction unmatched. The CDR3 totals 16 residues. CDR3 in DNA: TGTGCCAGCAGCAATGGACTAGCGGGGGGGCAAGATACGCAGTATTTT. Protein product: CASSNGLAGGQDTQYF.

The chain combines TRBV18 with TRBJ2-7; perhaps TRBD1 as D (7 bases). Germline CDR1 and CDR2: KGHSH and LQKENI. V lost 6 bases and J 3 bases, leaving 21 bases between the germline ends. The CDR3 contains 16 residues. In DNA form, the CDR3 reads TGTGCCAGCTCCAAGAAACAGGGGCTAGCGTACTACGAGCAGTACTTC. Protein sequence: CASSKKQGLAYYEQYF.

This clone was counted only a few times. The chain combines TRBV4-3 with TRBJ2-2; D is unclear. Between the trimmed V and J ends, which lost 6 bases and 6 bases, there was a span of 11 bases. Germline V gives CDR1 LGHNA, CDR2 YSLEER. The CDR3 sequence is 13 residues long. The CDR3 region has the DNA TGCGCCAGCAGTAACAGCCGGCCCGGGGAGCTGTTTTTT. This translates into CASSNSRPGELFF.

The chain combines TRBV6-1 with TRBJ1-2; perhaps TRBD1 as D (5 bases). The CDR3 sequence is 15 residues long. V was clipped by 4 bases and J by 4 bases, with 16 bases between them. Per germline, CDR1 MNHNS and CDR2 SASEGT. The CDR3 nucleotides are TGTGCCAGCAGTGGCCTGGGGGGGGACGGCTATGGCTACACCTTC. Its protein is CASSGLGGDGYGYTF.

The rearrangement links TRBV11-2 to TRBJ1-1, with TRBD1 matching over 10 bases. After removal of 1 base from V and 4 bases from J, the junction contained 6 bases not matched to a gene. The CDR3 has 16 residues. Looked up from germline, CDR1 is SGHAT and CDR2 is FQNNGV. The CDR3 loop reads CASSLAVDRGFTEAFF. DNA of the CDR3: TGTGCCAGCAGCTTAGCGGTGGACAGGGGGTTCACTGAAGCTTTCTTT.

The V and J genes are TRBV5-1 and TRBJ2-1, with D possibly being TRBD2 (5 bases). Trimming shortened V by 2 bases and J by 4 bases, and 16 bases separated the two germline ends. CDR1 is SGHRS, CDR2 YFSETQ, per germline. This CDR3 comprises 16 residues. CDR3 coding DNA: TGCGCCAGCAGCTTCGGCCTAGCCCGGCGGTACAATGAGCAGTTCTTC. It is translated as CASSFGLARRYNEQFF.

V is TRBV6-2 or TRBV6-3 and J is TRBJ2-2; possible D gene TRBD2, 6 bases. V lost 5 bases and J 3 bases, leaving 22 bases between the germline ends. Germline V gives CDR1 MNHEY, CDR2 SVGEGT. The CDR3 loop spans 18 amino acids. CDR3 in DNA: TGTGCCAGCAGTGCCCGCGGCTGGGTAATAGCGGACACCGGGGAGCTGTTTTTT. Its protein is CASSARGWVIADTGELFF.